What follows are 13 T cell receptor beta chains derived from one specimen sequenced in a study of T cell responses to AZD1222 COVID-19 vaccine (dated by TCRdb to the early 2020s). Library generation was performed with the immunoSEQ multiplex PCR assay. What TCRdb holds here is the immuneACCESS table cut down to in-frame rearrangements. Part of the clones is not present; checked against another copy, under half of the missing clones reflect an unresolved V gene, and the others are unexplained. The sample contains some 80,000 clones, approximately 90% of them found a single time. The ten largest make up 9% to 10% of the sample. The sample's time point label, decoded: about 28 days (+/-7) after the second vaccine dose. The treatment or condition label for this specimen denotes: meningococcal conjugate vaccine given as trial control. Specimen: peripheral blood, collected 28 days after the second dose of the MenACWY control vaccine. Every receptor here comes from an adult who received the MenACWY meningococcal vaccine as a control.

The chain employs TRBV9 and TRBJ1-1; TRBD1 aligns across 8 bases. Germline CDR1 and CDR2: SGDLS and YYNGEE. Trimming removed 3 bases from V and 2 bases from J; junction bases left unmatched: 6. This CDR3 region has 15 residues. Here the CDR3 reads CASSAGQGSNTEAFF. In nucleotides, the CDR3 is TGTGCCAGCAGCGCCGGACAGGGATCCAACACTGAAGCTTTCTTT.

This sequence joins TRBV19 and TRBJ2-1; TRBD2 aligns across 13 bases. The CDR3 loop spans 15 amino acids. CDR1 and CDR2 from the germline V gene are LNHDA and SQIVND (reference sequence). Trimming cost V 5 bases and J 6 bases; bases outside gene matches: 4. The CDR3 sequence: CASSGGLAGANEQFF. CDR3 in DNA: TGTGCCAGTAGTGGTGGACTAGCGGGGGCCAATGAGCAGTTCTTC. The variable domain in full, completed from reference TRBV19 and TRBJ2-1, reads DGGITQSPKYLFRKEGQNVTLSCEQNLNHDAMYWYRQDPGQGLRLIYYSQIVNDFQKGDIAEGYSVSREKKESFPLTVTSAQKNPTAFYLCASSGGLAGANEQFFGPGTRLTVL.

This clone appeared a single time. In DNA form, the CDR3 reads TGTGCCAGCAGCCAGGCCCCGACACGCTCCTCCAATCAGCCCCAGCATTTT. Amino acids: CASSQAPTRSSNQPQHF. V and J are TRBV3-1 (or the pseudogene TRBV3-2) and TRBJ1-5; D is undetermined. V lost 3 bases to trimming and J lost 3 bases, with 18 bases between them. The germline gives CDR1 LGHDT, CDR2 YNNKEL (reference sequence). The CDR3 length is 17 residues.

The chain carries TRBV13 and TRBJ2-5; weak D call: TRBD1 (5 bases). The CDR3 contains 12 residues. Germline assignment: CDR1 PRHDT and CDR2 FYEKMQ (reference sequence). Trimming removed 5 bases at V and 5 bases at J, with 9 bases between. This CDR3 is CASSPKGETQYF. The CDR3 DNA is TGTGCCAGCAGCCCTAAGGGGGAGACCCAGTACTTC.

The chain uses TRBV30 and TRBJ1-6; D uncertain. CDR3 size: 13 residues. The germline gives CDR1 GTSNPN, CDR2 SVGIG (reference sequence). V lost 0 bases, J lost 10 bases, and 10 bases lay in between. This chain's CDR3 is CAWSVRSGSPLHF. The CDR3 region has the DNA TGTGCCTGGAGTGTACGATCCGGATCACCCCTCCACTTT.

The chain is built from TRBV6-5 and TRBJ1-1; maybe TRBD1 (6 bases). Per the germline V gene, CDR1 is MNHEY and CDR2 is SVGAGI. The V and J ends lost 6 bases and 1 base respectively, with 12 bases between them. The CDR3 sequence is 14 residues long. In DNA, the CDR3 is TGTGCCAGCAGGACCGGGACACCGAACACTGAAGCTTTCTTT. This translates into CASRTGTPNTEAFF.

Here the CDR3 DNA reads TGTGCCAGCAGATTCGACGGGTTCAATCAGCCCCAGCATTTT. It encodes CASRFDGFNQPQHF. The chain is built from TRBV2 and TRBJ1-5, with D uncertain. Trimming took off 6 bases at V and 3 bases at J, with 12 bases between the two ends. This CDR3 has 14 amino acids. The germline V gene encodes CDR1 SNHLY and CDR2 FYNNEI.

The V gene is TRBV7-9, the J gene TRBJ2-3, with TRBD2 matching over 12 bases. With 2 bases clipped from V and 0 bases from J, the junction kept 6 bases outside the gene matches. The germline CDR1 and CDR2 sequences are SEHNR and FQNEAQ (reference sequence). The CDR3 spans 18 residues. The CDR3 DNA reads as TGTGCCAGCAGCTTAACAACTAGCGGGGGGACTAGCACAGATACGCAGTATTTT. This gives the protein CASSLTTSGGTSTDTQYF.

The J gene is TRBJ1-1, the V gene TRBV28; D gene ambiguous. The CDR3 is 12 residues long. Germline CDR1 is MDHEN and CDR2 is SYDVKM. Deletions cut 1 base from V and 5 bases from J, with 5 bases between. CDR3 residues: CASSLYRTEAFF. The CDR3 bases are TGTGCCAGCAGTTTATATCGGACTGAAGCTTTCTTT.

V gene TRBV10-3 combines with J gene TRBJ2-1; D uncertain. Germline CDR1 and CDR2: ENHRY and SYGVKD. The CDR3 extends over 14 amino acids. V was clipped by 0 bases and J by 4 bases, with 7 bases between them. CDR3 bases: TGTGCCATCAGTGAGTCGACCCAATACAATGAGCAGTTCTTC. As protein: CAISESTQYNEQFF.

This rearrangement joins TRBV5-1 to TRBJ2-5; unclear D gene. The V gene's germline CDR1 is SGHRS and CDR2 YFSETQ. Between the trimmed V and J ends, which lost 0 bases and 4 bases, there was a span of 10 bases. CDR3 length: 14 amino acids. CDR3 sequence: CASSLDLGSETQYF. CDR3 sequence (DNA): TGCGCCAGCAGCTTGGATCTGGGATCAGAGACCCAGTACTTC.

The chain employs TRBV7-9 and TRBJ1-5, with a possible D match to TRBD1 (5 bases). The length of the CDR3 is 14 residues. Per the germline V gene, CDR1 is SEHNR and CDR2 is FQNEAQ (reference sequence). Trimming removed 5 bases at V and 7 bases at J, with 15 bases between. The DNA for the CDR3 is TGTGCCAGCAGCGTTGAGGGGATTGGACAGCCCCAGCATTTT. The encoded protein is CASSVEGIGQPQHF.

The rearrangement uses TRBV14 and TRBJ2-2; 9 bases line up with TRBD1. The junction had 7 bases not matched to a gene; V was cut back by 5 bases and J by 3 bases. The CDR3 length is 16 residues. CDR1 and CDR2 from the germline V gene are SGHDN and FVKESK. CDR3 region: CASSTHGTGYTGELFF. CDR3 sequence (DNA): TGTGCCAGCAGCACCCACGGGACAGGGTACACCGGGGAGCTGTTTTTT.